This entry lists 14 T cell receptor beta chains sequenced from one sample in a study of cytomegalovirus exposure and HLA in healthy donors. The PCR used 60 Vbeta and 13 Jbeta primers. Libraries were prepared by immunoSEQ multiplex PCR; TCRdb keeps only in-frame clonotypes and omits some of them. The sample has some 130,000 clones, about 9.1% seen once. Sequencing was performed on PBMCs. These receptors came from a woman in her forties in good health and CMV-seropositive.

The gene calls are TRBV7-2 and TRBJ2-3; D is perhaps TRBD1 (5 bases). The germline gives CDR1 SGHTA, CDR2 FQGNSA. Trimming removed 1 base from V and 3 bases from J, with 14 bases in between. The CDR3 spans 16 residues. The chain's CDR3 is CASSLEGPGLTDTQYF. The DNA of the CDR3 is TGTGCCAGCAGCTTAGAAGGACCAGGGCTAACAGATACGCAGTATTTT.

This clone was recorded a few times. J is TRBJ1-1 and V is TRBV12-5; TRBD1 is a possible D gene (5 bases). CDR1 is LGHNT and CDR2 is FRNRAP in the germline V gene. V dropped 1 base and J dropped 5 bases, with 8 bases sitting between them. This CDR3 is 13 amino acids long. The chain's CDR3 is CASGLAGGTEAFF. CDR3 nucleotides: TGTGCTAGTGGTTTGGCTGGGGGGACTGAAGCTTTCTTT.

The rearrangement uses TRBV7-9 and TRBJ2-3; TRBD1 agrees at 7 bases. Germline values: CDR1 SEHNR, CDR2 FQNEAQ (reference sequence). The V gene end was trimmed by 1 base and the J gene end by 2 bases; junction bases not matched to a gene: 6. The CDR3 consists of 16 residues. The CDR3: CASSLVNRGPTDTQYF. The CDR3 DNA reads TGTGCCAGCAGCTTAGTTAACAGGGGACCCACAGATACGCAGTATTTT. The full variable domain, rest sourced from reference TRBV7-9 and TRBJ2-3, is DTGVSQNPRHKITKRGQNVTFRCDPISEHNRLYWYRQTLGQGPEFLTYFQNEAQLEKSRLLSDRFSAERPKGSFSTLEIQRTEQGDSAMYLCASSLVNRGPTDTQYFGPGTRLTVL.

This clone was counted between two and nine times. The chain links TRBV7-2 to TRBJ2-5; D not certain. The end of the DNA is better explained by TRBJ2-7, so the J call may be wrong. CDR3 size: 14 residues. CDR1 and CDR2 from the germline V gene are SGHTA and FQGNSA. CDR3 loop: CASSLLGTAYEQYF. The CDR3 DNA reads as TGTGCCAGCAGCTTATTGGGCACCGCCTACGAGCAGTACTTC.

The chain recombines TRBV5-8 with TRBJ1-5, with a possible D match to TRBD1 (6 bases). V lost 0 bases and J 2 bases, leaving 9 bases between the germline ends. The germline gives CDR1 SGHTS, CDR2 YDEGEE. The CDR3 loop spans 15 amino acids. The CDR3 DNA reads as TGTGCCAGCAGCTTGGATCCAGGGGGCAATCAGCCCCAGCATTTT. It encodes CASSLDPGGNQPQHF.

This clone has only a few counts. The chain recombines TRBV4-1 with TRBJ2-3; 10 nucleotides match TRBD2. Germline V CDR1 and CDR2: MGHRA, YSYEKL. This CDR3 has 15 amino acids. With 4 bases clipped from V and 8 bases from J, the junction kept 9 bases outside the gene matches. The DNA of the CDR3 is TGCGCCAGCAGCCCCGTGGAGCGGGGGGGGATTACGCAGTATTTT. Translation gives CASSPVERGGITQYF.

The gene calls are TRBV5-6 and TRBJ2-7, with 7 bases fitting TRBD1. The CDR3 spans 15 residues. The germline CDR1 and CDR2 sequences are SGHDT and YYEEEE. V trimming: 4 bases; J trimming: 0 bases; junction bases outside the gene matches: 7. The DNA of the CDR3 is TGTGCCAGCAGCCCTCGGGACAGAAGCTCCTACGAGCAGTACTTC. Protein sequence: CASSPRDRSSYEQYF.

Written as DNA, the CDR3 is TGTGCCATCAGTTCACAGGGCACGAACACTGAAGCTTTCTTT. Translating it yields CAISSQGTNTEAFF. The V call is TRBV10-3, the J call TRBJ1-1; maybe TRBD1 (6 bases). From germline, CDR1 is ENHRY and CDR2 SYGVKD. Trimming cost V 5 bases and J 1 base, with 11 bases left between them. This CDR3 is 14 amino acids long.

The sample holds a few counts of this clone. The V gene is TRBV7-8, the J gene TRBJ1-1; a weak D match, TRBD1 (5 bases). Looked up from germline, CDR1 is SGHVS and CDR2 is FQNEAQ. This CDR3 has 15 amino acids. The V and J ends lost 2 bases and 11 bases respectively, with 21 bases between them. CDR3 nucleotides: TGTGCCAGCAGCTTATCGGACACAATAGGGGTGGGTGCTTTCTTT. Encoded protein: CASSLSDTIGVGAFF.

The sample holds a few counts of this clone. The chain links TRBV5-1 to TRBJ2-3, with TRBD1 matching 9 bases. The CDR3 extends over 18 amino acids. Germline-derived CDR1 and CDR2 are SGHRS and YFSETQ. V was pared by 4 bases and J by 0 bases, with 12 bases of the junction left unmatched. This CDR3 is CASSLGTGSDVSTDTQYF. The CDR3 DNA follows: TGCGCCAGCAGCCTCGGGACAGGGTCGGATGTTAGCACAGATACGCAGTATTTT.

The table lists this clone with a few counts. CDR3 bases: TGTGCCAGCAGTTCACCCCAGGTGATAAATCAGCCCCAGCATTTT. Protein product: CASSSPQVINQPQHF. This rearrangement joins TRBV6-1 to TRBJ1-5, with D hard to call. This CDR3 spans 15 amino acids. Trimming removed 5 bases from V and 4 bases from J, with 15 bases in between. The germline gives CDR1 MNHNS, CDR2 SASEGT.

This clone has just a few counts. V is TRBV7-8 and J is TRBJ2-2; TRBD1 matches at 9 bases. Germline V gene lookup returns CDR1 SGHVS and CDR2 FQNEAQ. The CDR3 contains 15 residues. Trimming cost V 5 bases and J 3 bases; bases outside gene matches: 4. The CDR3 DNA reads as TGTGCCAGCAGCCCGTGGACAGGGGACACCGGGGAGCTGTTTTTT. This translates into CASSPWTGDTGELFF.

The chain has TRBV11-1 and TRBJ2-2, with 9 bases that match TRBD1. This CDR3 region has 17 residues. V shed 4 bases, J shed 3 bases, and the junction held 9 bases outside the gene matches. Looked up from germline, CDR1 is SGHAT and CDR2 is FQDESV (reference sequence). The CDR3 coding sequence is TGTGCCAGCAGCTCCACAGGGGGCCAGTCGTACACCGGGGAGCTGTTTTTT. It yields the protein CASSSTGGQSYTGELFF.

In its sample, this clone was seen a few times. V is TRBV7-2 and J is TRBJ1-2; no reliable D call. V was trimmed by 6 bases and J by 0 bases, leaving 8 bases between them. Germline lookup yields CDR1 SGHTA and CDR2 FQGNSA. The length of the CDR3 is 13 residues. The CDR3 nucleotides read TGTGCCAGCAGGTTAACAGCTAACTATGGCTACACCTTC. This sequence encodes CASRLTANYGYTF. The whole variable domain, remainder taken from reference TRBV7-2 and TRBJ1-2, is GAGVSQSPSNKVTEKGKDVELRCDPISGHTALYWYRQSLGQGLEFLIYFQGNSAPDKSGLPSDRFSAERTGGSVSTLTIQRTQQEDSAVYLCASRLTANYGYTFGSGTRLTVV.